This TCR beta chain was obtained from a study of blood T cells in healthy people across ages. There are 11 residues in the CDR3. Deletions cut 6 bases from V and 12 bases from J, with 13 bases between. A second PCR of 7 to 11 cycles used a sample-barcoded 5' primer and a J-beta primer mix. Each cDNA molecule, via a template-switch adaptor with 12 random nucleotides, was tagged. TCRdb passed the 5' RACE reads through MiXCR, listing each CDR3 protein once. In the table there are approximately 1.5 million distinct CDR3 sequences, approximately 43% of which are singletons. A few counts support this clonotype.

This sequence was found in a woman aged 18-35 years in good health. Specimen: blood. The chain combines TRBV12-3 or TRBV12-4 with TRBJ2-3; D unresolved. CDR3 sequence (DNA): TGTGCCAGCAGCTCTAGGAGATACCAGTATTTT. Residues: CASSSRRYQYF.